The 28 T cell receptor beta chains given below trace back to one sample, sequenced in a study of T-cell reconstitution after alpha-beta-depleted transplantation in children. Unique molecular identifiers featured in how the TCRbeta library was prepared. TCRdb processed the PCR reads anew with MiXCR; each CDR3 protein has one entry. The sample holds some 600,000 distinct CDR3 sequences; 10% to 15% are singletons and the top ten take around 2%. The sequencing used PBMCs, mostly from graft donor cells, collected 360 days after TCRalphabeta/CD19-depleted stem cell transplant. The source is a male patient younger than 18 who had a stem cell transplant for acute myeloid leukemia, so the T cells may come from the graft donor.

With respect to this clonotype: A much larger clone is a single base away; this may be a read error. The chain links TRBV4-3 to TRBJ2-7, with TRBD2 as a possible D gene (6 bases). Germline CDR1 is LGHNA and CDR2 is YSLEER. The CDR3 loop spans 15 amino acids. The CDR3 region is CASSQNSGNIYDQYF. In nucleotides, the CDR3 is TGCGCCAGCAGCCAAAATAGCGGAAATATCTACGACCAGTACTTC.

The gene calls are TRBV7-3 and TRBJ1-1, with D uncertain. Germline V gene data show CDR1 as SGHTA and CDR2 as FQGTGA. This CDR3 has 13 amino acids. Trimming shortened V by 3 bases and J by 1 base, and 6 bases separated the two germline ends. In DNA form, the CDR3 reads TGTGCCAGCAGCTTTTTTGCGAACACTGAAGCTTTCTTT. Translated, it gives CASSFFANTEAFF.

This clonotype was counted a few times. The chain employs TRBV29-1 and TRBJ2-3; 7 nucleotides line up with TRBD2. Germline V CDR1 and CDR2: SQVTM, ANQGSEA. Germline trimming cut 0 bases from V and 4 bases from J; bases unmatched to any gene: 10. The CDR3 has 16 amino acids. CDR3 DNA: TGCAGCGTTGAAGATGGGGGGGGGAGCTTCGCAGATACGCAGTATTTT. It codes for CSVEDGGGSFADTQYF.

This clonotype was counted a few times. The V call is TRBV2, the J call TRBJ2-1; the D is unclear. V gave up 4 bases and J gave up 4 bases, with 11 bases separating them. Germline CDR1 and CDR2: SNHLY and FYNNEI. This CDR3 spans 14 amino acids. Here the CDR3 DNA reads TGTGCCAGCAGTGTGTGGCAGCTGTACAATGAGCAGTTCTTC. Residues: CASSVWQLYNEQFF.

This clonotype was recorded many times. This sequence joins TRBV29-1 and TRBJ2-7, with TRBD1 identical over 10 bases. V was pared by 4 bases and J by 5 bases, with 8 bases of the junction left unmatched. The CDR3 consists of 14 residues. Looked up from germline, CDR1 is SQVTM and CDR2 is ANQGSEA. In DNA, the CDR3 is TGCAGCGTTGGTCCCGGGACAGGGGTCCACGAGCAGTACTTC. Its translation is CSVGPGTGVHEQYF.

The chain uses TRBV15 and TRBJ2-7; either TRBD1 or TRBD2 may supply D (5 bases each). There are 17 residues in the CDR3. Trimming took off 0 bases at V and 0 bases at J, with 15 bases between the two ends. Looked up from germline, CDR1 is LNHNV and CDR2 is YYDKDF (reference sequence). CDR3 coding DNA: TGTGCCACCAGCAGAGATTATGGGACCTCCTCCTCCTACGAGCAGTACTTC. Translated, it gives CATSRDYGTSSSYEQYF.

The V call is TRBV5-6, the J call TRBJ2-5; D unresolved. Germline V gene lookup returns CDR1 SGHDT and CDR2 YYEEEE. The V end lost 1 base, the J end lost 5 bases, and 6 bases lay between the germline ends. The CDR3 extends over 12 amino acids. CDR3 sequence reads: CASSLTMETQYF. The CDR3 DNA is TGTGCCAGCAGCTTGACCATGGAGACCCAGTACTTC.

This clonotype came up a few times. This chain links TRBV6-2 or TRBV6-3 with TRBJ2-7; TRBD2 is a possible D gene (6 bases). Germline V CDR1 and CDR2: MNHEY, SVGEGT. The CDR3 runs 17 residues. The germline V and J ends were trimmed by 2 bases and 2 bases, with 19 bases remaining between them. The CDR3 bases are TGTGCCAGCAGTTACGGAGTTTTCGGGAGCGCAACCTACGAGCAGTACTTC. Translated, it gives CASSYGVFGSATYEQYF.

This chain links TRBV18 with TRBJ2-6, with 8 bases identical to TRBD2. Per germline, CDR1 KGHSH and CDR2 LQKENI. CDR3 size: 17 residues. After removal of 2 bases from V and 3 bases from J, the junction contained 6 bases not matched to a gene. CDR3 region: CASSPFQGLGGANVLTF. CDR3 bases: TGTGCCAGCTCACCATTTCAGGGACTAGGTGGGGCCAACGTCCTGACTTTC.

This clonotype was counted a few times. The J gene is TRBJ1-3, the V gene TRBV7-9, with D possibly TRBD1 on 6 matching bases. Trimming pared 5 bases from V and 2 bases from J, leaving 16 bases between. This CDR3 is 16 amino acids long. Per the germline V gene, CDR1 is SEHNR and CDR2 is FQNEAQ (reference sequence). CDR3 amino acids: CASSIYRVRTGNTIYF. The CDR3 coding sequence is TGTGCCAGCAGCATCTACAGGGTCAGGACTGGAAACACCATATATTTT.

This clonotype came up a few times. This chain uses TRBV12-3 or TRBV12-4 with TRBJ1-1; no clear D. The germline V and J ends were trimmed by 4 bases and 0 bases, with 12 bases remaining between them. The CDR3 extends over 15 amino acids. This chain's CDR3 is CASSSPTPLNTEAFF. DNA for the CDR3: TGTGCCAGCAGTTCACCGACACCCCTGAACACTGAAGCTTTCTTT.

The chain combines TRBV7-6 with TRBJ2-7; 7 positions match TRBD1. The CDR3 is 16 amino acids. Germline V gene data show CDR1 as SGHVS and CDR2 as FNYEAQ. The J segment lost 2 bases and the V segment lost 0 bases, leaving 7 bases of the junction unmatched. CDR3 sequence (DNA): TGTGCCAGCAGCTTAGCGCAGAGACAGGGAACCTACGAGCAGTACTTC. Amino acid sequence: CASSLAQRQGTYEQYF.

The V gene is TRBV6-1, the J gene TRBJ2-7, with 8 bases identical to TRBD1. With V trimmed by 5 bases and J by 5 bases, 8 bases remained unmatched. CDR3 size: 14 residues. CDR1 is MNHNS and CDR2 is SASEGT in the germline V gene. The CDR3 nucleotides read TGTGCCAGCAGTCGATGGACAGGGAACCACGAGCAGTACTTC. Translating gives CASSRWTGNHEQYF.

This clonotype was seen at least ten times. The chain recombines TRBV29-1 with TRBJ2-7; D might be TRBD1 (6 bases). From germline, CDR1 is SQVTM and CDR2 ANQGSEA. Trimming shortened V by 6 bases and J by 3 bases, and 9 bases separated the two germline ends. CDR3 length: 11 amino acids. The CDR3 DNA is TGCAGCGTAACGGACAGCTACGAGCAGTACTTC. It yields the protein CSVTDSYEQYF.

This clonotype was recorded at least ten times. CDR3 loop: CASSSLVGEQFF. DNA for the CDR3: TGTGCCAGCAGCTCCTTAGTGGGTGAGCAGTTCTTC. The J gene is TRBJ2-1, the V gene TRBV7-3, with D uncertain. The V end lost 4 bases, the J end lost 9 bases, and 10 bases lay between the germline ends. Looked up from germline, CDR1 is SGHTA and CDR2 is FQGTGA. This CDR3 is built from 12 residues.

In its sample, this clonotype was seen a few times. The rearrangement links TRBV18 to TRBJ2-7; tentatively, D is TRBD1 (5 bases). The V gene lost 4 bases and the J gene lost 2 bases, with 9 bases spanning the gap. From germline, CDR1 is KGHSH and CDR2 LQKENI. The CDR3 is made up of 13 amino acids. DNA for the CDR3: TGTGCCAGCTCACAGGGGCCTGCCTACGAGCAGTACTTC. This gives the protein CASSQGPAYEQYF.

This clonotype has a handful of counts. The chain links TRBV9 to TRBJ1-6; D not resolved. Germline V gene sequence: CDR1 SGDLS, CDR2 YYNGEE. This CDR3 is built from 16 residues. V was shortened by 2 bases and J by 3 bases, with 12 bases between the two germline ends. CDR3 nucleotide sequence: TGTGCCAGCAGCGTGGGATCCTTCCACTATAATTCACCCCTCCACTTT. This encodes CASSVGSFHYNSPLHF. Complete variable domain (other parts from reference TRBV9 and TRBJ1-6): DSGVTQTPKHLITATGQRVTLRCSPRSGDLSVYWYQQSLDQGLQFLIQYYNGEERAKGNILERFSAQQFPDLHSELNLSSLELGDSALYFCASSVGSFHYNSPLHFGNGTRLTVT.

The gene calls are TRBV25-1 and TRBJ2-7, with 7 bases lining up with TRBD2. Germline V gene lookup returns CDR1 MGHDK and CDR2 SYGVNS. Germline trimming cut 9 bases from V and 5 bases from J; bases unmatched to any gene: 13. CDR3 size: 14 residues. CDR3 nucleotides: TGTGCCAGTCTCGGGCGGGAGAGATCCGACGAGCAGTACTTC. Translated, it gives CASLGRERSDEQYF.

The chain is built from TRBV28 and TRBJ2-7; D is perhaps TRBD2 (6 bases). This CDR3 region has 13 residues. V was trimmed by 10 bases and J by 3 bases, leaving 16 bases between them. Germline lookup yields CDR1 MDHEN and CDR2 SYDVKM. The CDR3 loop reads CATSRSGVYEQYF. The CDR3, as DNA: TGTGCCACCTCCAGATCGGGGGTCTACGAGCAGTACTTC.

This clonotype was detected a few times. The chain combines TRBV15 with TRBJ2-3; D is unclear. The CDR3 sequence is 11 residues long. Germline V gene sequence: CDR1 LNHNV, CDR2 YYDKDF (reference sequence). V lost 3 bases to trimming and J lost 3 bases, with 1 base between them. CDR3 nucleotides: TGTGCCACCAGCAGTACAGATACGCAGTATTTT. Residues: CATSSTDTQYF.

This clonotype occurred a few times. This chain connects TRBV6-1 to TRBJ2-7, with TRBD1 matching 8 bases. This CDR3 is 13 amino acids long. After removal of 7 bases from V and 2 bases from J, the junction contained 4 bases not matched to a gene. CDR1 and CDR2 (germline): MNHNS, SASEGT. CDR3 in DNA: TGTGCCAGCACCAGGGACAGGACCTACGAGCAGTACTTC. Protein product: CASTRDRTYEQYF.

The chain couples TRBV14 to TRBJ2-2, with a weak D call TRBD2 (6 bases). CDR3 length: 15 amino acids. CDR1 and CDR2 from the germline V gene are SGHDN and FVKESK. V gave up 4 bases and J gave up 5 bases, with 14 bases separating them. CDR3 sequence (DNA): TGTGCCAGCAGCCGAGGTAGCGGTCGTACCGGGGAGCTGTTTTTT. Translating gives CASSRGSGRTGELFF.

Ten or more counts support this clonotype. CDR3: CASSLLGLLDEQYF. Here the CDR3 DNA reads TGTGCCAGCAGTTTGCTGGGGCTATTGGACGAGCAGTACTTC. This sequence joins TRBV12-3 or TRBV12-4 and TRBJ2-7; D may be TRBD1 (5 bases). The CDR3 runs 14 residues. V lost 3 bases, J lost 5 bases, and 14 bases lay in between.

The chain employs TRBV3-1 and TRBJ1-2; D uncertain. This CDR3 comprises 13 residues. The germline CDR1 and CDR2 sequences are LGHDT and YNNKEL (reference sequence). Trimming took 4 bases from V and 2 from J, leaving 8 bases between them. The CDR3 reads CASSRAGNYGYTF. The CDR3 DNA reads as TGTGCCAGCAGCCGAGCGGGGAACTATGGCTACACCTTC.

The chain couples TRBV29-1 to TRBJ1-1, with D unclear. Per the germline V gene, CDR1 is SQVTM and CDR2 is ANQGSEA. V lost 6 bases and J lost 1, with 15 bases in between. The CDR3 has 14 residues. CDR3 bases: TGCAGCGTCTCGACTCTCTTCGGGAACACTGAAGCTTTCTTT. This translates into CSVSTLFGNTEAFF.

This clonotype came up many times. The genes are TRBV12-3 or TRBV12-4 and TRBJ2-3, with TRBD2 identical over 12 bases. The CDR3 consists of 19 residues. The ends lost 0 bases at V and 2 bases at J; junction bases unmatched: 9. CDR3: CASSLALPGLAGYTDTQYF. As DNA, the CDR3 is TGTGCCAGCAGTTTAGCCCTCCCGGGACTAGCGGGTTACACAGATACGCAGTATTTT.

This clonotype has just a few counts. The CDR3 DNA follows: TGCAGCGTGACTTACAATGAGCAGTTCTTC. It is translated as CSVTYNEQFF. The J gene is TRBJ2-1, the V gene TRBV29-1; unclear D gene. V was pared by 6 bases and J by 4 bases, with 4 bases between. CDR3 length: 10 residues. Germline CDR1 reads SQVTM; CDR2 reads ANQGSEA.

This sequence joins TRBV4-3 and TRBJ2-7, with D maybe TRBD1 (6 bases). This CDR3 contains 15 residues. The germline gives CDR1 LGHNA, CDR2 YSLEER. Trimming stripped 1 base from V and 3 bases from J, with 13 bases between. The CDR3 DNA reads as TGCGCCAGCAGCCAAGGGACGGGACAAATCTACGAGCAGTACTTC. Amino acids: CASSQGTGQIYEQYF.